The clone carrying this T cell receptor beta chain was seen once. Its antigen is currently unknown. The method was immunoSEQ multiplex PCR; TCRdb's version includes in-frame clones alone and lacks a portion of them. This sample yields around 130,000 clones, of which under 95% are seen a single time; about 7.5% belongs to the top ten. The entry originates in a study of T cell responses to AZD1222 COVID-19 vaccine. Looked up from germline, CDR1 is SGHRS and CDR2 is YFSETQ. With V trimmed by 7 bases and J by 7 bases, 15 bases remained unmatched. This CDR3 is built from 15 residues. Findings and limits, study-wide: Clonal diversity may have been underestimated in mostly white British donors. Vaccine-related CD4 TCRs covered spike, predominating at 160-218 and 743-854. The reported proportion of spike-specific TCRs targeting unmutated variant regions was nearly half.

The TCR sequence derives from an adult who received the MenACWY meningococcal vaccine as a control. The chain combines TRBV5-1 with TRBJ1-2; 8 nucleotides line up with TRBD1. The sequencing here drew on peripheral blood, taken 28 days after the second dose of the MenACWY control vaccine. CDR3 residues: CASAPGQGAGGGYTF. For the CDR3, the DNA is TGCGCCAGCGCCCCCGGGCAGGGGGCAGGAGGTGGCTACACCTTC.